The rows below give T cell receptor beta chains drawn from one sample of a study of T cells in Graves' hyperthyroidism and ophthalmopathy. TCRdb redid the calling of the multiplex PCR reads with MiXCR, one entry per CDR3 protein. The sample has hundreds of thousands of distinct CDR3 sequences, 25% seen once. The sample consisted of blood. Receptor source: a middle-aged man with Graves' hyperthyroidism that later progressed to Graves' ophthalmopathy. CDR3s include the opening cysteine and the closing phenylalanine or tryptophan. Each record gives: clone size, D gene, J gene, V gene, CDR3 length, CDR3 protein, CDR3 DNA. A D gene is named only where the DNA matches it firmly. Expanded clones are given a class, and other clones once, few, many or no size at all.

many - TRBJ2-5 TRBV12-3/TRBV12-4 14 CASSFKASSETQYF TGTGCCAGCAGTTTTAAGGCTAGTTCGGAGACCCAGTACTTC
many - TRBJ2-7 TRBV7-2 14 CASQPAGEGYEQYF TGTGCCAGCCAACCAGCAGGGGAGGGCTACGAGCAGTACTTC
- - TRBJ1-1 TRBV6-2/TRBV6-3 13 CASSYSSWAEAFF TGTGCCAGCAGTTACTCGAGTTGGGCTGAAGCTTTCTTT
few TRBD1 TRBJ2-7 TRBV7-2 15 CASSSTGGRNDEQYF TGTGCCAGCAGCTCAACAGGGGGCCGTAACGACGAGCAGTACTTC
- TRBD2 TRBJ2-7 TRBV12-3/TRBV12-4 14 CASRGTSGSSEQYF TGTGCCAGCAGGGGGACTAGCGGGAGCAGCGAGCAGTACTTC
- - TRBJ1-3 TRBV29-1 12 CSVGQDRNTIYF TGCAGCGTTGGACAGGACCGCAACACCATATATTTT
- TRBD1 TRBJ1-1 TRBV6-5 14 CASTSRQGWTEAFF TGTGCCAGCACTTCGAGACAGGGTTGGACTGAAGCTTTCTTT
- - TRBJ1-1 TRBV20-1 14 CSATYAGWGTEAFF TGCAGTGCTACTTACGCGGGGTGGGGCACTGAAGCTTTCTTT
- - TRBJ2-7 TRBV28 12 CASSLWSYEQYF TGTGCCAGCAGTTTATGGAGTTACGAGCAGTACTTC
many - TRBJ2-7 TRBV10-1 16 CASSDGGATSIYEQYF TGCGCCAGCAGTGACGGAGGCGCTACCTCAATCTACGAGCAGTACTTC
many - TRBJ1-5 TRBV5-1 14 CASSLDSGLQPQHF TGCGCCAGCAGCTTGGACTCGGGCCTCCAGCCCCAGCATTTT
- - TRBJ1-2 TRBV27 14 CASSPRGTLYGYTF TGTGCCAGCAGTCCACGTGGGACACTCTATGGCTACACCTTC
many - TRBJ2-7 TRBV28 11 CASSSLGEQYF TGTGCCAGCAGTTCTTTGGGCGAGCAGTACTTC
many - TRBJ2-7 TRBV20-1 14 CSAREGGRTYEQYF TGCAGTGCTAGAGAGGGGGGCAGGACCTACGAGCAGTACTTC
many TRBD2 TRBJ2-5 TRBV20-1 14 CSVVTSGRRETQYF TGCAGTGTCGTCACTAGCGGGAGACGAGAGACCCAGTACTTC
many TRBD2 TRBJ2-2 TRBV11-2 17 CASSLEISGRYTGELFF TGTGCCAGCAGCTTAGAAATTAGCGGGAGATATACCGGGGAGCTGTTTTTT
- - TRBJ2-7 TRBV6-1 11 CASRGRMEQYF TGTGCCAGCAGGGGCCGGATGGAGCAGTACTTC
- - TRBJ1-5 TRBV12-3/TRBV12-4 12 CASSPSSQPQHF TGTGCCAGCAGCCCTTCAAGTCAGCCCCAGCATTTT
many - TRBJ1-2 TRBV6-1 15 CASRTPGRTNYGYTF TGTGCCAGCAGAACTCCGGGACGGACTAACTATGGCTACACCTTC
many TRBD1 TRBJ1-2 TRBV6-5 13 CASSYQGALGYTF TGTGCCAGCAGTTACCAGGGGGCGCTTGGCTACACCTTC
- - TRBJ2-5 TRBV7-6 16 CASSLPHGLDGQTQYF TGTGCCAGCAGCTTACCCCACGGTCTGGACGGACAGACCCAGTACTTC
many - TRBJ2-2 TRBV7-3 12 CASSSLGGELFF TGTGCCAGCAGCTCCCTGGGCGGGGAGCTGTTTTTT
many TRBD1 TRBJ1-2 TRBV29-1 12 CSGGQGDFGYTF TGCAGCGGGGGACAGGGGGATTTTGGCTACACCTTC
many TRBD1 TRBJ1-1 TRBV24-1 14 CATRSGTGPTEAFF TGTGCCACCAGATCCGGGACAGGGCCCACTGAAGCTTTCTTT
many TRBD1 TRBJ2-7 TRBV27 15 CASSLQGAHSYEQYF TGTGCCAGCAGTTTACAGGGGGCGCACTCCTACGAGCAGTACTTC
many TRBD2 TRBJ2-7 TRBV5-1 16 CASSLGLARSSYEQYF TGCGCCAGCAGCTTGGGACTAGCCCGGAGCTCCTACGAGCAGTACTTC
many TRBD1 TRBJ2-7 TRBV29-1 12 CSVKGQFYEQYF TGCAGCGTTAAGGGACAGTTTTACGAGCAGTACTTC
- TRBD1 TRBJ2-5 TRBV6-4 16 CASSTPSGTGPGTQYF TGTGCCAGCAGTACCCCCTCCGGGACAGGGCCGGGGACCCAGTACTTC
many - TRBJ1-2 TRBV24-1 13 CATSDLSGGGYTF TGTGCCACCAGTGATTTGTCTGGGGGTGGCTACACCTTC
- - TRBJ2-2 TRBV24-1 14 CATRAPDRAGELFF TGTGCCACCCGGGCACCCGATCGCGCCGGGGAGCTGTTTTTT
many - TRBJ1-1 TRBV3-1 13 CASSRRGDTEAFF TGCGCCAGCAGTCGCCGGGGGGACACTGAAGCTTTCTTT
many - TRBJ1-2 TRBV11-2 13 CASSSVINYGYTF TGTGCCAGCAGCTCAGTTATTAACTATGGCTACACCTTC
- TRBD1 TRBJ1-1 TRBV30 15 CAWSALQGVGTEAFF TGTGCCTGGAGTGCACTCCAGGGGGTCGGCACTGAAGCTTTCTTT
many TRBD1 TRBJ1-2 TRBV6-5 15 CASHTLTGLNYGYTF TGTGCCAGCCATACCCTGACAGGGCTAAACTATGGCTACACCTTC
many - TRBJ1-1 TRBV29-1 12 CSATEVNTEAFF TGCAGCGCGACAGAGGTTAACACTGAAGCTTTCTTT
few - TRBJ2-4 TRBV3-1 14 CASSQAVAKNIQYF TGTGCCAGCAGCCAAGCTGTAGCCAAAAACATTCAGTACTTC
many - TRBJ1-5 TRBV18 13 CASSSGSNQPQHF TGTGCCAGCTCAAGCGGGAGCAATCAGCCCCAGCATTTT
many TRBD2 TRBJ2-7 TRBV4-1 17 CASSQSSRVAGSYEQYF TGCGCCAGCAGCCAAAGCTCGAGGGTAGCGGGTTCCTACGAGCAGTACTTC
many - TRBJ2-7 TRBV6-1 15 CASSEVGGATYEQYF TGTGCCAGCAGTGAAGTGGGGGGGGCGACCTACGAGCAGTACTTC
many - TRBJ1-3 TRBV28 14 CASSLWGEGNTIYF TGTGCCAGCAGTTTATGGGGGGAAGGAAACACCATATATTTT